These T cell receptor beta chains were read from a single sample in a study of a mutant IDH1 vaccine in newly diagnosed glioma. Assay used: immunoSEQ multiplex PCR; TCRdb lists only in-frame clones, some missing. The data contain some 61,000 clones, approximately 86% of them singletons. The input for sequencing was PBMCs, taken from a glioma patient treated with radiotherapy, temozolomide or both. These receptors were taken from a man aged 25 to 40 with glioma. The CDR3 runs from the conserved cysteine through the conserved F or W. The D gene is left open where the match is weak. Size tells how often a clone was seen (once, few, many) or the class of an expanded clone, and some rows leave it out.

D | size | J | V | DNA | CDR3
NA | NA | TRBJ1-1 | TRBV9 | TGTGCCAGCAGCGAGGGAGCCAGGGGCACTGAAGCTTTCTTT | CASSEGARGTEAFF
TRBD1 | NA | TRBJ1-2 | TRBV7-2 | TGTGCCAGCAGCTTAACCCGGGACAGGGACCCTGGGGGCTACACCTTC | CASSLTRDRDPGGYTF
NA | NA | TRBJ1-1 | TRBV19 | TGTGCCAGTAGTCTGGACAACACGAACACTGAAGCTTTCTTT | CASSLDNTNTEAFF
TRBD2 | NA | TRBJ2-1 | TRBV9 | TGTGCCAGCAGCCCCCGAAGCGGGGACTACAATGAGCAGTTCTTC | CASSPRSGDYNEQFF
NA | NA | TRBJ1-2 | TRBV25-1 | TGTGCCAGCAGTGACGCAGGGGATTTGAACTATGGCTACACCTTC | CASSDAGDLNYGYTF
NA | NA | TRBJ1-2 | TRBV29-1 | TGCAGCGTTGTGGGGCGTTTTAACTATGGCTACACCTTC | CSVVGRFNYGYTF
TRBD1 | NA | TRBJ1-2 | TRBV5-1 | TGCGCCAGCAGCTTCACACAGGGGGTGCGAGATGGCTACACCTTC | CASSFTQGVRDGYTF
TRBD1 | NA | TRBJ1-6 | TRBV6-1 | TGTGCCAGCAGAAGGGGGACAGGGGGCAATTCACCCCTCCACTTT | CASRRGTGGNSPLHF
NA | NA | TRBJ1-1 | TRBV5-6 | TGTGCCAGCAGCTTGGAACAGGGTGTGGGAACGTGGAACACTGAAGCTTTCTTT | CASSLEQGVGTWNTEAFF
TRBD1 | NA | TRBJ2-7 | TRBV9 | TGTGCCAGCAGCTCTCGGACAGGCGACGAGCAGTACTTC | CASSSRTGDEQYF
NA | NA | TRBJ2-1 | TRBV27 | TGTGCCAGCAGTTGGGGGTTGGCTATCAATGAGCAGTTCTTC | CASSWGLAINEQFF
NA | NA | TRBJ1-2 | TRBV7-9 | TGTGCCAGCAGTGGCGGGCTTAACTATGGCTACACCTTC | CASSGGLNYGYTF
NA | NA | TRBJ2-5 | TRBV5-1 | TGCGCCAGCAGCTTGTGGCAAGAGACCCAGTACTTC | CASSLWQETQYF
TRBD1 | NA | TRBJ1-2 | TRBV9 | TGTGCCAGTGCCCCATATAACAGGGGTTGGGGCTACACCTTC | CASAPYNRGWGYTF
TRBD1 | NA | TRBJ1-4 | TRBV7-9 | TGTGCCAGCAGTTATTCGACAGGGACTAATGAAAAACTGTTTTTT | CASSYSTGTNEKLFF
NA | NA | TRBJ1-5 | TRBV28 | TGTGCCAGCAGTTTGACCGAGAGCAATCAGCCCCAGCATTTT | CASSLTESNQPQHF
NA | once | TRBJ2-7 | TRBV10-2 | TGCGCCAGCACCGCCCCGAAAGGAGGTTACGAGCAGTACTTC | CASTAPKGGYEQYF
NA | NA | TRBJ1-1 | TRBV10-2 | TGCGCCAGCAGAGCCAGGGGCGAAGGCACTGAAGCTTTCTTT | CASRARGEGTEAFF
NA | NA | TRBJ2-2 | TRBV10-3 | TGTGCCATCTTCACAGATAACACCGGGGAGCTGTTTTTT | CAIFTDNTGELFF
TRBD1 | NA | TRBJ1-6 | TRBV10-1 | TGCGCCAGCAGTATGGGACAGAAGTATTCACCCCTCCACTTT | CASSMGQKYSPLHF